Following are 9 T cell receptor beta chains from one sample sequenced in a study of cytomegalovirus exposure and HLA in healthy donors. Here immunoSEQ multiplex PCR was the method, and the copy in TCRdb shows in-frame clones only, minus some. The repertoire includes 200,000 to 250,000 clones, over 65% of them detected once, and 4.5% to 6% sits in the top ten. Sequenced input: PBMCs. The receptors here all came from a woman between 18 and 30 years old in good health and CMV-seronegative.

This chain's CDR3 is CASSLQGQGTETQYF. Written as DNA, the CDR3 is TGTGCCAGCAGCCTTCAAGGACAGGGAACAGAGACCCAGTACTTC. The chain couples TRBV5-6 to TRBJ2-5; 8 positions match TRBD1. Germline values: CDR1 SGHDT, CDR2 YYEEEE. This CDR3 contains 15 residues. The V segment lost 4 bases and the J segment 4 bases; nucleotides outside the gene matches: 9.

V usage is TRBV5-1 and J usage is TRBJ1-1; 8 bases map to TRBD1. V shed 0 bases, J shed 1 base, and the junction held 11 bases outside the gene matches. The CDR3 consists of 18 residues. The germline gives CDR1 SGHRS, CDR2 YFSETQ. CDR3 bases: TGCGCCAGCAGCTTGGCTTCCCCGGACAGGGCTAAGAACACTGAAGCTTTCTTT. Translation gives CASSLASPDRAKNTEAFF.

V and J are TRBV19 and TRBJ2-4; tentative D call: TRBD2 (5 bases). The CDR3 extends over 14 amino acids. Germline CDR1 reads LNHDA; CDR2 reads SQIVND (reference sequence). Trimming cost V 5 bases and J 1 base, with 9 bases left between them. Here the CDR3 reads CASSVGEAKNIQYF. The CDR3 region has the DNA TGTGCCAGTAGTGTGGGAGAGGCCAAAAACATTCAGTACTTC.

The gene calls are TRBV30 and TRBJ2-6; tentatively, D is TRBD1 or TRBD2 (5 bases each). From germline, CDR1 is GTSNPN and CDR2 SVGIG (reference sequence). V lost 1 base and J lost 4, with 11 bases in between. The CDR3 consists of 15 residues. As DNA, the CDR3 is TGTGCCTGGAGTGGCCCAGGGAGAGGGGCCAACGTCCTGACTTTC. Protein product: CAWSGPGRGANVLTF.

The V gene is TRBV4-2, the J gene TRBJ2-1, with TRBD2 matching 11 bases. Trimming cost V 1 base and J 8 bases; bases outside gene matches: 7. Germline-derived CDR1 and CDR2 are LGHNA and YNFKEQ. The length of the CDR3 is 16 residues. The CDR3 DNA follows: TGTGCCAGCAGCCAAGCATTAGCGGGGGGGCCCGATGAGCAGTTCTTC. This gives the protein CASSQALAGGPDEQFF.

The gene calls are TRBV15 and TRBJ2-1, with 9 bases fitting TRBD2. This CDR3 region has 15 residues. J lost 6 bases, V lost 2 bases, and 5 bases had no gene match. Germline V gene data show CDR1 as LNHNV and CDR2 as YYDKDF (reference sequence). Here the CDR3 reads CATSRRGGEFNEQFF. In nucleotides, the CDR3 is TGTGCCACCAGCAGACGCGGGGGGGAGTTCAATGAGCAGTTCTTC. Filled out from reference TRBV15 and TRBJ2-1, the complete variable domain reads DAMVIQNPRYQVTQFGKPVTLSCSQTLNHNVMYWYQQKSSQAPKLLFHYYDKDFNNEADTPDNFQSRRPNTSFCFLDIRSPGLGDTAMYLCATSRRGGEFNEQFFGPGTRLTVL.

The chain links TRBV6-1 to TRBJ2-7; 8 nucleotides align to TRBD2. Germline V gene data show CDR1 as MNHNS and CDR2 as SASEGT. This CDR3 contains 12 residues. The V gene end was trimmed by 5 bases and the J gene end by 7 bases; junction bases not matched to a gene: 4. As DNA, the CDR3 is TGTGCCAGCAGTCCCGCGGGGGGAGAGCAGTACTTC. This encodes CASSPAGGEQYF.

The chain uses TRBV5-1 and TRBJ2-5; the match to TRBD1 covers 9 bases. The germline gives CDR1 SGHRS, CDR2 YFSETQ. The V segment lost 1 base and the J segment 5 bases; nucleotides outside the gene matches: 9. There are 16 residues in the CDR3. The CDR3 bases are TGCGCCAGCAGCTTGACCGGGACAGGGCGCGGGGAGACCCAGTACTTC. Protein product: CASSLTGTGRGETQYF.

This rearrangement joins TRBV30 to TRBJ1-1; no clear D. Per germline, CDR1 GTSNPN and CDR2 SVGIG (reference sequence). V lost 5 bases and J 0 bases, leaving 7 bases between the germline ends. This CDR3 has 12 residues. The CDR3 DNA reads TGTGCCTGGGGCTCAGTGAACACTGAAGCTTTCTTT. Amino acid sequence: CAWGSVNTEAFF. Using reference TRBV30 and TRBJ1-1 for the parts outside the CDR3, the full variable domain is SQTIHQWPATLVQPVGSPLSLECTVEGTSNPNLYWYRQAAGRGLQLLFYSVGIGQISSEVPQNLSASRPQDRQFILSSKKLLLSDSGFYLCAWGSVNTEAFFGQGTRLTVV.